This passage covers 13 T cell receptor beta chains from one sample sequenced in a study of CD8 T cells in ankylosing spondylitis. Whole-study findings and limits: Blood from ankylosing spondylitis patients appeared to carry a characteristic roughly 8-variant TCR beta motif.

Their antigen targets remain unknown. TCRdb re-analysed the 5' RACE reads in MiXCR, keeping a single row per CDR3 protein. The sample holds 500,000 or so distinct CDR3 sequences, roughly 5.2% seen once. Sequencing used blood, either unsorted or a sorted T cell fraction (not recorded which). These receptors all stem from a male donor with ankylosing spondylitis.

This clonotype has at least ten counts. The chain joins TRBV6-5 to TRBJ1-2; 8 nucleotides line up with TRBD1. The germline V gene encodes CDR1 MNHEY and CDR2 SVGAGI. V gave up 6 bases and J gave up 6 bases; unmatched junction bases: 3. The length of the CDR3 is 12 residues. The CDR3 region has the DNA TGTGCCAGCAGAACAGGGGGAGATGGCTACACCTTC. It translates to CASRTGGDGYTF.

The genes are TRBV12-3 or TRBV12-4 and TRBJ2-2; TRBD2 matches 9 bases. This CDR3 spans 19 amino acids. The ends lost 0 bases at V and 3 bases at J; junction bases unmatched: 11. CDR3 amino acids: CASSLAGLAGYIDTGELFF. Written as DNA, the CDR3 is TGTGCCAGCAGTTTAGCGGGACTAGCTGGTTATATTGACACCGGGGAGCTGTTTTTT.

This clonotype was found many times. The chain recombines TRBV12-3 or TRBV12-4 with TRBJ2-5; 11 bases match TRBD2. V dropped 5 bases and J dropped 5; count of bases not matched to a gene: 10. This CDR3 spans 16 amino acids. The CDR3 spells CASSGRTSGSSETQYF. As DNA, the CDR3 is TGTGCCAGCAGTGGACGGACTAGCGGGTCGTCCGAGACCCAGTACTTC.

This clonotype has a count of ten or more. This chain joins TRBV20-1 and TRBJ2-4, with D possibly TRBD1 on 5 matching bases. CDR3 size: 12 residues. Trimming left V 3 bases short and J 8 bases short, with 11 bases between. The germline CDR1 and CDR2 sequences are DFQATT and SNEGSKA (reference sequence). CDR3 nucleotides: TGCAGTGCTAGTGGTGGGGCAGACATTCAGTACTTC. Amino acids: CSASGGADIQYF.

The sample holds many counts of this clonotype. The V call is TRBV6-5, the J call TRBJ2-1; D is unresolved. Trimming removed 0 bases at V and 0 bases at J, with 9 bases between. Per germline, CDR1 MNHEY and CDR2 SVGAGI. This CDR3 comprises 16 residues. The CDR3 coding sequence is TGTGCCAGCAGTTACTCGATTCAGAGCTCCTACAATGAGCAGTTCTTC. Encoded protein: CASSYSIQSSYNEQFF.

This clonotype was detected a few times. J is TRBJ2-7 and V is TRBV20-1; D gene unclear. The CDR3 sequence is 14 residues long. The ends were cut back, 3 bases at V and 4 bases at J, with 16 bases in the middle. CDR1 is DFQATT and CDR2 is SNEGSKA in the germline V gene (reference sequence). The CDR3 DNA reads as TGCAGTGCTAGTGGGCCCGAAAATAGTTACGAGCAGTACTTC. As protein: CSASGPENSYEQYF.

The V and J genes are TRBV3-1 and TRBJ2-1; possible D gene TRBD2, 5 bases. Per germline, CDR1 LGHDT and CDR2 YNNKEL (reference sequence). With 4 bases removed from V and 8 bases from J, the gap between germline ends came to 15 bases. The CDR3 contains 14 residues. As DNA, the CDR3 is TGTGCCAGCAGCCCGAAGATACTCGGGGATGAGCAGTTCTTC. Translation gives CASSPKILGDEQFF.

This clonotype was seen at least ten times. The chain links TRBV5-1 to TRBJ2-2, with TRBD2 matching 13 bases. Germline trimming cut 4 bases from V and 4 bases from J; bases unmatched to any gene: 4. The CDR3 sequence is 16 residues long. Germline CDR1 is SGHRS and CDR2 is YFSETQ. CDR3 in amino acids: CASSGGLAGFTGELFF. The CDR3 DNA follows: TGCGCCAGCAGCGGGGGACTAGCGGGGTTCACCGGGGAGCTGTTTTTT. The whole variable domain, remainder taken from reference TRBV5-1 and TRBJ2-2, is KAGVTQTPRYLIKTRGQQVTLSCSPISGHRSVSWYQQTPGQGLQFLFEYFSETQRNKGNFPGRFSGRQFSNSRSEMNVSTLELGDSALYLCASSGGLAGFTGELFFGEGSRLTVL.

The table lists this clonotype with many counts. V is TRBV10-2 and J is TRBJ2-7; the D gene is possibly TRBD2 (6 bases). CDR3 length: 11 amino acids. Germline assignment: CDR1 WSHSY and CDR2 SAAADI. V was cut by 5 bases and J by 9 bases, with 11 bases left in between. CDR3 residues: CASSWDFMQYF. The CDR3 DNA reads TGCGCCAGCAGTTGGGACTTTATGCAGTACTTC.

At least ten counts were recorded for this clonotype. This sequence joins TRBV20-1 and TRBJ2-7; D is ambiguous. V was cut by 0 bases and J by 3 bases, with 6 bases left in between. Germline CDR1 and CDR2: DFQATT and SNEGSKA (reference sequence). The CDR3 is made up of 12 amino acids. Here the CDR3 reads CSAREPLYEQYF. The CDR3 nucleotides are TGCAGTGCTAGAGAACCGCTCTACGAGCAGTACTTC.

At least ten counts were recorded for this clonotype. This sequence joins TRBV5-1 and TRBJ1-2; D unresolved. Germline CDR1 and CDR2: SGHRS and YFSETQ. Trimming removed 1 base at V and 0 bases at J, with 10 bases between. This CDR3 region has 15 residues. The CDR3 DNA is TGCGCCAGCAGCTTGACGACGGCCGCTAACTATGGCTACACCTTC. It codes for CASSLTTAANYGYTF.

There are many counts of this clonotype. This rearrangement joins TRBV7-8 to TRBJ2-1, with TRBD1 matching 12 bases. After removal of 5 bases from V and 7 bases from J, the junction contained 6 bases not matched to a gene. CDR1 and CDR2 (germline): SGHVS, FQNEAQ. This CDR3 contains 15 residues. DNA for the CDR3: TGTGCCAGCAGCCCCGGGACAGGGGGCCCTAATGAGCAGTTCTTC. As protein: CASSPGTGGPNEQFF. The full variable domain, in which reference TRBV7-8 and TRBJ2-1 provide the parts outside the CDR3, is GAGVSQSPRYKVAKRGQDVALRCDPISGHVSLFWYQQALGQGPEFLTYFQNEAQLDKSGLPSDRFFAERPEGSVSTLKIQRTQQEDSAVYLCASSPGTGGPNEQFFGPGTRLTVL.

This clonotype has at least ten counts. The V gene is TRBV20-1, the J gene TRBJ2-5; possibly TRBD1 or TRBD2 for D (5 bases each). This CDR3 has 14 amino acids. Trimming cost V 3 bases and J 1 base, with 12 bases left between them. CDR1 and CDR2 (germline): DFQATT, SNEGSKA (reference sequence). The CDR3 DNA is TGCAGTGCTAGCCAGGGACCCCTCCAAGAGACCCAGTACTTC. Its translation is CSASQGPLQETQYF.